This T cell receptor (beta chain) was documented in a study of T cells in Graves' hyperthyroidism and ophthalmopathy. Amplification targeted TCR beta CDR3 regions from RNA transcripts. The primer set for the first-round RT-PCR of the TCR CDR3 was HTBI. Using its own MiXCR run on the multiplex PCR reads, TCRdb lists one record per CDR3 protein. The sample shows around 300,000 distinct CDR3 sequences, approximately 14% of them seen only once. Germline CDR1 and CDR2: SEHNR and FQNEAQ (reference sequence). Trimming removed 1 base from V and 2 bases from J, with 8 bases in between. The CDR3 has 14 residues.

The sequence derives from a woman aged 40 to 50 with Graves' hyperthyroidism. Sequencing was done on a sample of blood. V gene TRBV7-9 combines with J gene TRBJ1-2; a weak D match, TRBD1 (5 bases). The CDR3 coding sequence is TGTGCCAGCAGCTTAGGAAGGGGCAACTATGGCTACACCTTC. Translation: CASSLGRGNYGYTF.